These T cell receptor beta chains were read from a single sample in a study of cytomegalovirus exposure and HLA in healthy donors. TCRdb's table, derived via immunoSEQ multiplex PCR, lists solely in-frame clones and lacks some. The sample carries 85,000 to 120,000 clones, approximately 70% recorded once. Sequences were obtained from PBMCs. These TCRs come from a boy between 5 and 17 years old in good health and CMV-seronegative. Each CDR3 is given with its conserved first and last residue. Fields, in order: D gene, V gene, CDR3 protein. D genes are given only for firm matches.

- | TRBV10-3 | CAISESRDFNQPQHF
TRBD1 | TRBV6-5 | CASTLTGVGTDTQYF
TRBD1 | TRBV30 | CAWSVGDSIQETQYF
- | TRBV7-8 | CASSPQRGGEQYF
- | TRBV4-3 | CASSLGLNFYGYTF
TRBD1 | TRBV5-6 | CASSTGQISGNTIYF
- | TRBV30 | CAWSSSGRPPVGQPQHF
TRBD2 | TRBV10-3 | CAISSTGRGDNEQFF
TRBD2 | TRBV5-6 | CASSTPSGGNIQYF
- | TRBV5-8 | CASIVGGGNQPQHF
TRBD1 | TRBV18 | CASSPRGQGDTGELFF
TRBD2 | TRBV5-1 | CASSFSSGGSYEQYF
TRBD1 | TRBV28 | CASKPNRGILSGTIYF
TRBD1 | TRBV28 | CASSLTGVRPQHF